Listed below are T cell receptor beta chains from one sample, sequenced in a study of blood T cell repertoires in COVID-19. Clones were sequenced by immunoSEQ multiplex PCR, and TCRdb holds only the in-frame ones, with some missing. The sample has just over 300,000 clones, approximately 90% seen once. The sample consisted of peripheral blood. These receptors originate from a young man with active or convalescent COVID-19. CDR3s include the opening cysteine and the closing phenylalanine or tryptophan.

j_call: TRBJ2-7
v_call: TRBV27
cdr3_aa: CASSLSGRTNGWEQYF

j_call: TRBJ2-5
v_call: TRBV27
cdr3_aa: CASRGRTGASETQYF

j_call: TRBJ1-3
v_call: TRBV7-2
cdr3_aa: CASSTRYSGNTIYF

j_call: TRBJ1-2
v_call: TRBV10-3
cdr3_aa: CAISESQVSYTF

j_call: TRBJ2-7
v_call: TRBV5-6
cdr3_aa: CASSFGDSYEQYF

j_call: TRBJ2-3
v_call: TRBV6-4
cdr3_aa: CASSDQGSPDTQYF

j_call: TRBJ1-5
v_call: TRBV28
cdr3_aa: CASSLSSQPQHF

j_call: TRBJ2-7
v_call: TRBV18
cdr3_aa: CASSLTGKGEQYF

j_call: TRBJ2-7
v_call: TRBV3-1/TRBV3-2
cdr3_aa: CASSPGTRGRIYEQYF

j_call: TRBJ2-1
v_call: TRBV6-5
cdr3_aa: CASSHRWQGDNEQFF

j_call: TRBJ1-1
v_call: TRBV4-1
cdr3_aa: CASSQDRRSTEAFF

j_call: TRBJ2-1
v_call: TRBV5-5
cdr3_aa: CASSLLGGGARNEQFF

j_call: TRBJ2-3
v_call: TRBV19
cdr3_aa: CASSRGTRGDTQYF

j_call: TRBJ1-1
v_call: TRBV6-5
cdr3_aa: CASSWTGTAEAFF

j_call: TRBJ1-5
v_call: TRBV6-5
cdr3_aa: CASSPVSGYQPQHF

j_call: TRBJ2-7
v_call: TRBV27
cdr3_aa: CASSGVIDVSEQYF

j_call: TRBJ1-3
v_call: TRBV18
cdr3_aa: CASSPDRVVSGNTIYF

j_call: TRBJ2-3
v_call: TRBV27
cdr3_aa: CASSLGQGKDTQYF

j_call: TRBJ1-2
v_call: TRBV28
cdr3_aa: CASSPQGDALRGGYTF

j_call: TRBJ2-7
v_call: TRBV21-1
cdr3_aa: CASSKGGRAGEQYF

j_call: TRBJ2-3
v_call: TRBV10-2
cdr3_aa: CASSELLARSTDTQYF

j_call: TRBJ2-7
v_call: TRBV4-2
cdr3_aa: CASSQSGGEVEQYF

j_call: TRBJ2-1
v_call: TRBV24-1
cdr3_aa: CATSDTRLAGGNEQFF

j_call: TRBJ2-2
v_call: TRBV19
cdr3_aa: CASSIEGLKREGGGELFF

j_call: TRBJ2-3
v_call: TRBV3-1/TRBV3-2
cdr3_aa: CASSQDLGVGTDTQYF

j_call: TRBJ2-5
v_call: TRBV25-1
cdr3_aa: CASSEQEEETQYF

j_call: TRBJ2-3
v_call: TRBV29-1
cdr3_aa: CSVHDRGRTDTQYF

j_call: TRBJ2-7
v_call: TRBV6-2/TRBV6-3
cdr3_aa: CASSRPTGGLRDEQYF

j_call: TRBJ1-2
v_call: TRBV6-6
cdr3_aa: CASSNRGDGYTF

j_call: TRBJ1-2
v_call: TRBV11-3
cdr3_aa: CASSLEELDRGHGGYTF

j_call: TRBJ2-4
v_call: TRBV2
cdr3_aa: CASRGGIQYF

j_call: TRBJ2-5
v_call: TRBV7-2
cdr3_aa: CASSFGLAAKETQYF

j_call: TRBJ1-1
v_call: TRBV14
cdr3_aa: CASSRQTLLGTEAFF

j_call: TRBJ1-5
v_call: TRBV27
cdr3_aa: CASSQGHLSNQPQHF

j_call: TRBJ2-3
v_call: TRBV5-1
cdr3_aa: CASSLWTDTDTQYF

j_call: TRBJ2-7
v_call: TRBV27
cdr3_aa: CASSLSYRVGVYEQYF

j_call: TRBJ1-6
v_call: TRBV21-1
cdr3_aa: CASSNTGPSSYNSPLHF

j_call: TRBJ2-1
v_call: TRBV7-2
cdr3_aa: CASSAEALSTYNEQFF

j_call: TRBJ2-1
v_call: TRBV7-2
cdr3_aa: CASSSDIDNEQFF

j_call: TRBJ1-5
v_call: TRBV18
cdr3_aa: CASSPPTGSRNQPQHF

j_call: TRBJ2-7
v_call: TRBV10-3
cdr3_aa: CAIRGREAYEQYF

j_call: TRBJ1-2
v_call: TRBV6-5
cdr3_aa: CASSYSTGYGYTF

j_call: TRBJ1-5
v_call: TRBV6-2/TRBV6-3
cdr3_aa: CASSSGQGGNQPQHF

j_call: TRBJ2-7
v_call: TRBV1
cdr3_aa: CTSPVSGGSYEQYF

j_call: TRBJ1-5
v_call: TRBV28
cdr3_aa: CASSGGGGRNQPQHF

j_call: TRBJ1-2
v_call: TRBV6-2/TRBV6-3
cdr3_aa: CASNPTGVANYGYTF

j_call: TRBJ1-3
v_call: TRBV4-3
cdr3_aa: CASSQDTSRSGNTIYF